Following are 19 T cell receptor beta chains from one sample sequenced in a study of blood T cells in healthy people across ages. A second PCR, run for roughly 7 to 11 cycles, used a sample-barcoded 5' primer plus a J-beta primer mix. Via MiXCR, TCRdb re-called the 5' RACE reads, giving one row per CDR3 protein. The sample holds under 1,100,000 distinct CDR3 sequences; approximately 25% are singletons and the top ten take around 0.75%. The data were also submitted as part of a second study, on T cells of mothers and their children.

Material: blood. The receptor source for this set is a girl aged 2 to 10 in good health.

The chain carries TRBV7-3 and TRBJ2-2; the D gene is possibly TRBD2 (6 bases). Trimming removed 5 bases from V and 5 bases from J, with 12 bases in between. In germline, CDR1 is SGHTA, CDR2 FQGTGA. There are 14 residues in the CDR3. The CDR3 is CASSLGTRTGELFF. The CDR3 region has the DNA TGTGCCAGCAGCCTGGGGACTCGTACCGGGGAGCTGTTTTTT. The full variable domain, its missing parts supplied by reference TRBV7-3 and TRBJ2-2, is GAGVSQTPSNKVTEKGKYVELRCDPISGHTALYWYRQSLGQGPEFLIYFQGTGAADDSGLPNDRFFAVRPEGSVSTLKIQRTERGDSAVYLCASSLGTRTGELFFGEGSRLTVL.

CDR3 nucleotides: TGTGCCAGCAGCTTCGGACACACCACTGAAGCTTTCTTT. Residues: CASSFGHTTEAFF. The chain links TRBV7-2 to TRBJ1-1, with D perhaps TRBD1 (5 bases). Germline CDR1 SGHTA, CDR2 FQGNSA. The germline V and J ends were trimmed by 3 bases and 4 bases, with 9 bases remaining between them. This CDR3 spans 13 amino acids.

This clonotype was picked up a small number of times. This chain connects TRBV6-1 to TRBJ2-5; perhaps TRBD1 as D (5 bases). The germline CDR1 and CDR2 sequences are MNHNS and SASEGT. This CDR3 region has 16 residues. V was pared by 1 base and J by 1 base, with 13 bases between. CDR3 nucleotides: TGTGCCAGCAGTGAAGTCCCTAGACAGAGCCAAGAGACCCAGTACTTC. Its translation is CASSEVPRQSQETQYF.

This chain links TRBV18 with TRBJ1-3, with TRBD1 as a possible D gene (6 bases). Deletions cut 6 bases from V and 4 bases from J, with 16 bases between. CDR1 and CDR2 from the germline V gene are KGHSH and LQKENI. CDR3 length: 15 amino acids. The CDR3 DNA sequence: TGTGCCAGCTCTCCTATCGGGGGCTTCGGAAACACCATATATTTT. This gives the protein CASSPIGGFGNTIYF.

This chain joins TRBV5-1 and TRBJ2-7, with TRBD1 identical over 10 bases. CDR1 is SGHRS, CDR2 YFSETQ, per germline. The CDR3 has 15 amino acids. V lost 4 bases to trimming and J lost 1 base; unmatched junction nucleotides: 5. The DNA for the CDR3 is TGCGCCAGCAGCCCTGACAGGGGGCCTTCCTACGAGCAGTACTTC. This gives the protein CASSPDRGPSYEQYF.

The chain combines TRBV2 with TRBJ2-2; 7 bases agree with TRBD2. V trimming: 2 bases; J trimming: 5 bases; junction bases outside the gene matches: 11. In germline, CDR1 is SNHLY, CDR2 FYNNEI. The CDR3 runs to 17 residues. The CDR3 reads CASSERLAGVGTGELFF. The CDR3, as DNA: TGTGCCAGCAGTGAACGCTTGGCGGGAGTGGGGACCGGGGAGCTGTTTTTT.

There are a few counts of this clonotype. This sequence joins TRBV11-3 and TRBJ2-5; D might be TRBD2 (6 bases). CDR1 is SGHNT and CDR2 is YENEEA in the germline V gene. Deletions cut 5 bases from V and 5 bases from J, with 18 bases between. CDR3 length equals 15 residues. Written as DNA, the CDR3 is TGTGCCAGCAGCAGAGGGGAGGACCGCCGGGAGACCCAGTACTTC. The encoded protein is CASSRGEDRRETQYF.

This clonotype was detected a few times. The rearrangement uses TRBV12-3 or TRBV12-4 and TRBJ2-1; no definite D call. The CDR3 loop spans 11 amino acids. The V end was cut by 7 bases, the J end by 9 bases, with 10 bases between. The CDR3 sequence is CASKMYPEQFF. The CDR3 DNA sequence: TGTGCCAGCAAGATGTACCCTGAGCAGTTCTTC.

This chain uses TRBV18 with TRBJ2-3, with D possibly matching TRBD1 (5 bases). CDR3 length: 14 residues. Germline values: CDR1 KGHSH, CDR2 LQKENI. The V and J ends lost 3 bases and 5 bases respectively, with 12 bases between them. CDR3 coding DNA: TGTGCCAGCTCACCGGTGCAGGGCGAAGATACGCAGTATTTT. It encodes CASSPVQGEDTQYF. The complete variable domain, with remaining parts taken from reference TRBV18 and TRBJ2-3, reads NAGVMQNPRHLVRRRGQEARLRCSPMKGHSHVYWYRQLPEEGLKFMVYLQKENIIDESGMPKERFSAEFPKEGPSILRIQQVVRGDSAAYFCASSPVQGEDTQYFGPGTRLTVL.

This clonotype has more than one count but fewer than ten. The chain's CDR3 is CASSPDMEYQETQYF. DNA for the CDR3: TGTGCCAGCAGCCCCGACATGGAGTACCAAGAGACCCAGTACTTC. V and J are TRBV7-9 and TRBJ2-5; D is unclear. The CDR3 contains 15 residues. Trimming took off 5 bases at V and 0 bases at J, with 13 bases between the two ends. CDR1 SEHNR and CDR2 FQNEAQ come from the germline V gene (reference sequence).

This clonotype was seen a handful of times. The J gene is TRBJ1-2, the V gene TRBV12-3 or TRBV12-4; D is uncertain. The CDR3 length is 13 residues. Trimming cost V 6 bases and J 8 bases, with 16 bases left between them. This CDR3 reads CASRTAPGQGYTF. CDR3 bases: TGTGCCAGCAGAACGGCACCGGGTCAAGGCTACACCTTC.

This clonotype appeared a few times. J is TRBJ1-2 and V is TRBV20-1; D remains unclear. Deletions cut 1 base from V and 5 bases from J, with 5 bases between. The length of the CDR3 is 11 residues. Looked up from germline, CDR1 is DFQATT and CDR2 is SNEGSKA (reference sequence). Here the CDR3 DNA reads TGCAGTGCTAGAGCCGAGTATGGCTACACCTTC. Amino acid sequence: CSARAEYGYTF.

The J gene is TRBJ1-2, the V gene TRBV6-5; D perhaps matches TRBD1 (5 bases). The CDR3 sequence is 14 residues long. In germline, CDR1 is MNHEY, CDR2 SVGAGI. Trimming took off 3 bases at V and 2 bases at J, with 10 bases between the two ends. The CDR3 spells CASSYYGGNYGYTF. The CDR3 nucleotides read TGTGCCAGCAGTTATTACGGGGGAAACTATGGCTACACCTTC.

The gene calls are TRBV7-9 and TRBJ1-4, with a tentative D call TRBD1 (5 bases). This CDR3 is 14 amino acids long. CDR1 is SEHNR, CDR2 FQNEAQ, per germline (reference sequence). Trimming removed 5 bases at V and 6 bases at J, with 13 bases between. In DNA, the CDR3 is TGTGCCAGCAGCCGCGGGGTCAGGGATGAAAAACTGTTTTTT. Encoded protein: CASSRGVRDEKLFF.

This clonotype came up a few times. The rearrangement uses TRBV2 and TRBJ2-4; 7 bases align to TRBD1. The trim removed 10 bases at V and 0 bases at J, leaving 6 bases unmatched. CDR1 is SNHLY and CDR2 is FYNNEI in the germline V gene. This CDR3 region has 14 residues. CDR3 coding DNA: TGTGCCACTGGGACAGCTCTAGCCAAAAACATTCAGTACTTC. Encoded protein: CATGTALAKNIQYF.

The chain recombines TRBV6-5 with TRBJ2-5; 8 bases map to TRBD2. The J segment lost 2 bases and the V segment lost 6 bases, leaving 8 bases of the junction unmatched. There are 15 residues in the CDR3. Germline-derived CDR1 and CDR2 are MNHEY and SVGAGI. The CDR3 loop reads CASRERGLKQETQYF. The CDR3 region has the DNA TGTGCCAGCAGAGAGCGGGGGTTGAAACAAGAGACCCAGTACTTC.

This clonotype was observed a handful of times. The chain is built from TRBV20-1 and TRBJ2-1; TRBD2 matches at 8 bases. This CDR3 spans 19 amino acids. Germline CDR1 and CDR2: DFQATT and SNEGSKA (reference sequence). Trimming removed 5 bases from V and 0 bases from J; junction bases left unmatched: 18. The CDR3 coding sequence is TGCAGTGCTTTACCTAGCGGGTCCCCATATTCAAGCTCCTACAATGAGCAGTTCTTC. Protein product: CSALPSGSPYSSSYNEQFF.

This sequence joins TRBV29-1 and TRBJ2-1; the D is unclear. Trimming pared 4 bases from V and 0 bases from J, leaving 13 bases between. Germline V gene sequence: CDR1 SQVTM, CDR2 ANQGSEA. This CDR3 spans 15 amino acids. The CDR3 sequence: CSVVLIGPSYNEQFF. Here the CDR3 DNA reads TGCAGCGTTGTACTTATCGGACCCTCCTACAATGAGCAGTTCTTC.

V usage is TRBV3-1 and J usage is TRBJ2-3; 12 nucleotides align to TRBD2. Trimming removed 6 bases from V and 3 bases from J; junction bases left unmatched: 10. Germline V gene data show CDR1 as LGHDT and CDR2 as YNNKEL (reference sequence). CDR3 length equals 17 residues. This chain's CDR3 is CASRDGLAGPRTDTQYF. The CDR3 coding sequence is TGTGCCAGCAGGGACGGACTAGCGGGACCGAGGACAGATACGCAGTATTTT.